This TCR beta chain was documented in a study of T cell responses to AZD1222 COVID-19 vaccine. Looking at the study overall: Investigators merged groups given second doses at roughly 4 or roughly 12 weeks.

Clones were read by immunoSEQ multiplex PCR, and TCRdb kept only the in-frame ones, dropping some. The table records roughly 170,000 clones, over 80% of them present only once. Trimming pared 3 bases from V and 5 bases from J, leaving 4 bases between. CDR1 and CDR2 (germline): MNHNS, SASEGT. The CDR3 has 12 residues. The chain links TRBV6-1 to TRBJ1-4; D call uncertain. The material sequenced was peripheral blood, taken on day 0 of AZD1222 vaccination. This receptor was obtained from an adult in good health. For the CDR3, the DNA is TGTGCCAGCAGTGACAGGAATGAAAAACTGTTTTTT. Amino acid sequence: CASSDRNEKLFF.